This TCR beta chain was sequenced in a study of human T cells and chemical hapten exposure. Noted time point: patch test 1, 2 weeks after DPC sensitization. Treatment in this sample: therapeutic diphenylcyclopropenone sensitization with weekly scalp DPC. The ends lost 7 bases at V and 6 bases at J; junction bases unmatched: 4. This CDR3 is built from 13 residues. During construction of the library, unique molecular identifiers were attached to individual cDNA molecules for quantitative, reproducible TCR counting. TCRdb called the RACE reads again in MiXCR, with one record for every CDR3 protein. The sample has 370,000 or so distinct CDR3 sequences, more than 4.5% seen once; the top ten hold around 2.3%.

The sequence was collected from a woman aged 45-65 years with alopecia areata. Some clones in this sample may be carry-over from other donors' samples. Source: whole blood, taken in connection with sensitization to the hapten diphenylcyclopropenone (DPC). This chain links TRBV12-3 or TRBV12-4 with TRBJ2-1, with 9 bases fitting TRBD1. The CDR3 DNA sequence: TGTGCCAGCAAGAGGACAGGGGTCAATGAGCAGTTCTTC. This sequence encodes CASKRTGVNEQFF.